This TCR beta chain was identified in a study of T-cell reconstitution after alpha-beta-depleted transplantation in children. Findings of the study overall: The study traced high day-60 TCRbeta diversity in some patients to surviving recipient T cells and thymic progenitors. Several hundred expanded graft clones reportedly gave rise to the alpha-beta T cells present about two months after transplant. T cells produced anew were the main source of T-cell counts and diversity one year after transplant.

Regarding this clonotype: The antigen remains undetermined.

V lost 4 bases and J lost 4; bases outside the gene matches: 9. In germline, CDR1 is LNHNV, CDR2 YYDKDF (reference sequence). The CDR3 is 15 amino acids. This sample's TCRbeta library carried unique molecular identifier barcodes. MiXCR, applied by TCRdb to the PCR reads, yields one record per CDR3 protein. The table has just over 950,000 distinct CDR3 sequences, 25% to 30% seen once. This chain uses TRBV15 with TRBJ1-2; 7 bases are a match to TRBD1. The TCR sequence derives from a boy under two years old who had a stem cell transplant for SCID, so the T cells may come from the graft donor. The source material was PBMCs, mostly from graft donor cells, sampled 360 days after TCRalphabeta/CD19-depleted stem cell transplant. CDR3 in DNA: TGTGCCACCAGCATGGACCTGGACAGGTTCTATGGCTACACCTTC. It yields the protein CATSMDLDRFYGYTF.